Below, one T cell receptor beta chain is given with its context. Germline V gene sequence: CDR1 SGHDT, CDR2 YYEEEE. The CDR3 contains 14 residues. With 3 bases clipped from V and 3 bases from J, the junction kept 5 bases outside the gene matches. The data were obtained in a study of T cell changes during pregnancy in multiple sclerosis. The method was immunoSEQ multiplex PCR; TCRdb's version includes in-frame clones alone and lacks a portion of them. The data contain around 96,000 clones, about 94% of them singletons. This specimen was peripheral blood, taken after pregnancy. The source is a female donor in good health, enrolled as a control in a pregnancy study. This rearrangement joins TRBV5-6 to TRBJ2-5, with 7 bases identical to TRBD1. The DNA for the CDR3 is TGTGCCAGCAGCTCCCTAGACAGGGAAGAGACCCAGTACTTC. Translation gives CASSSLDREETQYF.